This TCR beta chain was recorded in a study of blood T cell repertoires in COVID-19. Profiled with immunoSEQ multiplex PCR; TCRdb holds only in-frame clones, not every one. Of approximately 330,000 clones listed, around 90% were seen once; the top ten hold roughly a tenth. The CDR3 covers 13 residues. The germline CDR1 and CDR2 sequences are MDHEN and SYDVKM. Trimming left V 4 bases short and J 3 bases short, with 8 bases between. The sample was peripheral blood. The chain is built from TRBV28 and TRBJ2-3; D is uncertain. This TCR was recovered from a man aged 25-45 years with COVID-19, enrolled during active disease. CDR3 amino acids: CASSSPSTDTQYF. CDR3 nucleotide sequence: TGTGCCAGCAGTTCGCCCAGTACAGATACGCAGTATTTT.